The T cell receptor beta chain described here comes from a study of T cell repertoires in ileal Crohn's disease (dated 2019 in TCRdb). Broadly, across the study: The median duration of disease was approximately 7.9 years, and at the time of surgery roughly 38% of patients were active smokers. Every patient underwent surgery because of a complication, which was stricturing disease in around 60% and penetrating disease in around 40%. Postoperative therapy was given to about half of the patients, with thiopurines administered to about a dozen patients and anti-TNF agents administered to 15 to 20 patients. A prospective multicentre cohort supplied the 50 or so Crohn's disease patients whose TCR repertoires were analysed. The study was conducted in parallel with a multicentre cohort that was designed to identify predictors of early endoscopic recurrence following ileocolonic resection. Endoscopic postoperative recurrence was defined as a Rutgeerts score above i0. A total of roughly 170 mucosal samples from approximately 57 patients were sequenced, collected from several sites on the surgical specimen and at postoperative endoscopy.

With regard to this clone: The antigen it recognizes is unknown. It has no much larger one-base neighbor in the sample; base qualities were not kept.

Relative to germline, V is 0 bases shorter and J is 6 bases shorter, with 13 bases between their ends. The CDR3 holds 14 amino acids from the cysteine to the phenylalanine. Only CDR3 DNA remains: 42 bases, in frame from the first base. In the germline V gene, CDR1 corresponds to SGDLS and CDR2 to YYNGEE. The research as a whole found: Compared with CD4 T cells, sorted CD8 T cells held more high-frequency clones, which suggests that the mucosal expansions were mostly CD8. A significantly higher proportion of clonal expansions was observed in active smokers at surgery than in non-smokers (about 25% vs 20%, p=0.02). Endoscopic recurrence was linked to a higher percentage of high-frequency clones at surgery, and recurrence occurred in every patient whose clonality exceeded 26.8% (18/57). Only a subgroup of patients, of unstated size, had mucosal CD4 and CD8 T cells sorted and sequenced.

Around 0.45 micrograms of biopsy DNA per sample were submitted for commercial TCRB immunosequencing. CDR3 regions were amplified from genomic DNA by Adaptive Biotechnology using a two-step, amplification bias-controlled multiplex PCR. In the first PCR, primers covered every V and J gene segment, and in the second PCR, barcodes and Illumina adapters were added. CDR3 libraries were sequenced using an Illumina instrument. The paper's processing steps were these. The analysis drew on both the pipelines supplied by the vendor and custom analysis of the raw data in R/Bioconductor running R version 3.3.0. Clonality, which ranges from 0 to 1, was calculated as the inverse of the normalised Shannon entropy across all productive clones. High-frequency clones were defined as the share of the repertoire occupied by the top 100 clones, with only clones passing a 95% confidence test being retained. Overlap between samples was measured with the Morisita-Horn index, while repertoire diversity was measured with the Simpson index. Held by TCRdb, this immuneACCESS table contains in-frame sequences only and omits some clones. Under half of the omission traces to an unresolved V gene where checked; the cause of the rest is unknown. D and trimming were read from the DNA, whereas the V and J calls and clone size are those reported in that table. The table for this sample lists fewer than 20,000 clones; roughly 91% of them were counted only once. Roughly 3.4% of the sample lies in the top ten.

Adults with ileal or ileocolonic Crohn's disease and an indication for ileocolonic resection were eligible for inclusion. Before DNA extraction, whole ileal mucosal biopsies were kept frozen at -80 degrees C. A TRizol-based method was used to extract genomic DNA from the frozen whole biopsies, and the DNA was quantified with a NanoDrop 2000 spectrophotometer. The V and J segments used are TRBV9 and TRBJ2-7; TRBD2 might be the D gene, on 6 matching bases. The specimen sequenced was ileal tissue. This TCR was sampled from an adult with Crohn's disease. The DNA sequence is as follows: TGTGCCAGCAGCGTAGGGCTAGTCGGGGGCGAGCAGTACTTC. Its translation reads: CASSVGLVGGEQYF.